What follows are 10 T cell receptor beta chains derived from one specimen sequenced in a study of T cell repertoires in cytomegalovirus infection. Antigen specificity for these receptors is unknown. TCRdb reprocessed the reads with MiXCR, giving one entry per CDR3 protein. The sample consists of a few hundred thousand distinct CDR3 sequences, about 39% of them appearing once. The specimen was cultured PBMCs, collected from culture after CMV antigen stimulation. The receptor set was obtained from a human donor in good health (CMV status not recorded). Some clones in this sample may be carry-over from other donors' samples.

This chain uses TRBV7-6 with TRBJ1-5; TRBD1 might be the D (5 bases). Germline V lookup: CDR1 SGHVS, CDR2 FNYEAQ. There are 14 residues in the CDR3. Trimming removed 5 bases at V and 3 bases at J, with 11 bases between. The CDR3 nucleotides are TGTGCCAGCAGCAGGGACGGACCCAATCAGCCCCAGCATTTT. It is translated as CASSRDGPNQPQHF.

This chain uses TRBV7-2 with TRBJ1-5; 7 bases fit TRBD1. The V segment lost 5 bases and the J segment 6 bases; nucleotides outside the gene matches: 10. The CDR3 spans 15 residues. Germline CDR1 and CDR2: SGHTA and FQGNSA. In nucleotides, the CDR3 is TGTGCCAGCAGCGCCCGGTTAGGGGGCGTTCAGCCCCAGCATTTT. Amino acids: CASSARLGGVQPQHF.

The chain recombines TRBV10-3 with TRBJ2-5; 12 positions agree with TRBD2. V was pared by 6 bases and J by 1 base, with 6 bases of the junction left unmatched. The CDR3 is 16 amino acids. Per the germline V gene, CDR1 is ENHRY and CDR2 is SYGVKD. The CDR3, as DNA: TGTGCCATCAGCGAACTAGCGGGAGGTGCCCAAGAGACCCAGTACTTC. Translation: CAISELAGGAQETQYF.

V usage is TRBV5-4 and J usage is TRBJ2-7, with D maybe TRBD1 (5 bases). Trimming stripped 2 bases from V and 7 bases from J, with 16 bases between. Germline values: CDR1 SGHNT, CDR2 YYREEE (reference sequence). The CDR3 extends over 14 amino acids. CDR3 sequence (DNA): TGTGCCAGCAGCTTAAGGGAAGGGGTTTTGGAGCAGTACTTC. It specifies CASSLREGVLEQYF. The full variable domain, rest sourced from reference TRBV5-4 and TRBJ2-7, is ETGVTQSPTHLIKTRGQQVTLRCSSQSGHNTVSWYQQALGQGPQFIFQYYREEENGRGNFPPRFSGLQFPNYSSELNVNALELDDSALYLCASSLREGVLEQYFGPGTRLTVT.

This chain links TRBV6-1 with TRBJ2-1, with a weak D call TRBD2 (6 bases). V was shortened by 6 bases and J by 4 bases, with 22 bases between the two germline ends. The CDR3 covers 17 residues. The germline CDR1 and CDR2 sequences are MNHNS and SASEGT. The CDR3 region is CASRARDSLGFYNEQFF. The CDR3 DNA reads as TGTGCCAGCAGGGCGCGGGATAGCCTAGGGTTTTACAATGAGCAGTTCTTC.

The V gene is TRBV6-1, the J gene TRBJ1-1; D is undetermined. This CDR3 is 13 amino acids long. V was pared by 2 bases and J by 0 bases, with 4 bases between. Germline V gene sequence: CDR1 MNHNS, CDR2 SASEGT. CDR3 in DNA: TGTGCCAGCAGTGAATCTATGAACACTGAAGCTTTCTTT. Translation gives CASSESMNTEAFF.

The rearrangement joins TRBV5-6 to TRBJ1-5, with TRBD1 matching over 8 bases. Trimming cost V 1 base and J 3 bases; bases outside gene matches: 12. The CDR3 consists of 18 residues. Germline CDR1 and CDR2: SGHDT and YYEEEE. The CDR3 region has the DNA TGTGCCAGCAGCTTGTATGGGTGGCAGGGGGCTTACAATCAGCCCCAGCATTTT. Protein: CASSLYGWQGAYNQPQHF. Complete variable domain (other parts from reference TRBV5-6 and TRBJ1-5): DAGVTQSPTHLIKTRGQQVTLRCSPKSGHDTVSWYQQALGQGPQFIFQYYEEEERQRGNFPDRFSGHQFPNYSSELNVNALLLGDSALYLCASSLYGWQGAYNQPQHFGDGTRLSIL.

This chain connects TRBV11-1 to TRBJ2-3; tentatively, D is TRBD2 (7 bases). Germline CDR1 reads SGHAT; CDR2 reads FQDESV (reference sequence). V lost 4 bases to trimming and J lost 2 bases, with 16 bases between them. The CDR3 runs to 16 residues. The CDR3 coding sequence is TGTGCCAGCAGCTCCCAAGGGGGGGCCTTCACAGATACGCAGTATTTT. This encodes CASSSQGGAFTDTQYF.

This chain uses TRBV5-1 with TRBJ1-1; 8 bases are a match to TRBD1. V lost 4 bases and J lost 3; bases outside the gene matches: 8. CDR3 size: 15 residues. Germline CDR1 and CDR2: SGHRS and YFSETQ. This chain's CDR3 is CASSRTGGGHTEAFF. As DNA, the CDR3 is TGCGCCAGCAGCAGAACAGGGGGAGGGCACACTGAAGCTTTCTTT.

The CDR3 sequence: CASGLALGAMNTEAFF. The CDR3, as DNA: TGTGCTAGTGGTTTGGCTCTAGGGGCGATGAACACTGAAGCTTTCTTT. The V gene is TRBV12-5, the J gene TRBJ1-1; maybe TRBD1 (5 bases). Germline V gene sequence: CDR1 LGHNT, CDR2 FRNRAP. The ends were cut back, 1 base at V and 0 bases at J, with 12 bases in the middle. This CDR3 region has 16 residues.